The 8 T cell receptor beta chains in this list originate from one sample, sequenced in a study of blood T cell repertoires in COVID-19. TCRdb's copy holds only in-frame clones and misses some; the assay was immunoSEQ multiplex PCR. The repertoire holds just under 350,000 clones, with more than 75% as singletons. The material sequenced was peripheral blood. The receptors stem from a woman between 18 and 29 years old who had recovered from COVID-19.

V is TRBV7-6 and J is TRBJ1-5; no reliable D call. This CDR3 contains 14 residues. V was cut by 0 bases and J by 6 bases, with 9 bases left in between. Germline CDR1 SGHVS, CDR2 FNYEAQ. The CDR3 spells CASSLAAGFQPQHF. The CDR3 nucleotides read TGTGCCAGCAGCTTAGCGGCGGGGTTTCAGCCCCAGCATTTT.

The chain couples TRBV7-2 to TRBJ2-7; D is uncertain. The CDR3 has 13 residues. Germline assignment: CDR1 SGHTA and CDR2 FQGNSA. V lost 4 bases and J 3 bases, leaving 10 bases between the germline ends. CDR3 region: CASSSSSYYEQYV. As DNA, the CDR3 is TGTGCCAGCAGCTCCAGTAGCTACTACGAGCAGTACGTC.

The chain combines TRBV11-3 with TRBJ2-1, with 9 bases aligning to TRBD2. J was trimmed by 6 bases and V by 3 bases; bases with no gene match: 6. CDR1 and CDR2 from the germline V gene are SGHNT and YENEEA. This CDR3 contains 15 residues. The CDR3 here is CASSFGTSYINEQFF. CDR3 in DNA: TGTGCCAGCAGCTTCGGGACTAGCTATATCAATGAGCAGTTCTTC.

The genes are TRBV7-2 and TRBJ1-6, with a weak D call TRBD1 (6 bases). The V and J ends lost 5 bases and 7 bases respectively, with 12 bases between them. CDR1 is SGHTA and CDR2 is FQGNSA in the germline V gene. The CDR3 sequence is 14 residues long. The CDR3 DNA reads TGTGCCAGCAGCCCAACAGGGAACAATTCACCCCTCCACTTT. This encodes CASSPTGNNSPLHF.

The chain recombines TRBV28 with TRBJ1-2, with D unclear. V lost 3 bases and J lost 8, with 7 bases in between. Germline values: CDR1 MDHEN, CDR2 SYDVKM. CDR3 length equals 11 residues. The CDR3 loop is CASSFRVGYTF. CDR3 in DNA: TGTGCCAGCAGTTTTCGGGTCGGCTACACCTTC.

J is TRBJ1-1 and V is TRBV11-2; 7 bases line up with TRBD1. There are 15 residues in the CDR3. V shed 5 bases, J shed 4 bases, and the junction held 10 bases outside the gene matches. Germline V gives CDR1 SGHAT, CDR2 FQNNGV. CDR3: CASSHLAGGSTEAFF. Here the CDR3 DNA reads TGTGCCAGCAGCCACCTGGCAGGGGGGAGCACTGAAGCTTTCTTT.

The rearrangement uses TRBV15 and TRBJ2-1; the match to TRBD2 covers 14 bases. The CDR3 runs to 15 residues. Germline assignment: CDR1 LNHNV and CDR2 YYDKDF (reference sequence). V shed 5 bases and J 8 bases; nucleotides not matched to a gene: 5. The CDR3, as DNA: TGTGCCACCAGCGGAGGGACTAGCGGGAGTCATGAGCAGTTCTTC. Translation gives CATSGGTSGSHEQFF. Together with reference TRBV15 and TRBJ2-1, the CDR3 gives the full variable domain: DAMVIQNPRYQVTQFGKPVTLSCSQTLNHNVMYWYQQKSSQAPKLLFHYYDKDFNNEADTPDNFQSRRPNTSFCFLDIRSPGLGDTAMYLCATSGGTSGSHEQFFGPGTRLTVL.

The chain couples TRBV19 to TRBJ1-1; 8 bases align to TRBD1. This CDR3 is built from 13 residues. The germline CDR1 and CDR2 sequences are LNHDA and SQIVND (reference sequence). After removal of 10 bases from V and 4 bases from J, the junction contained 8 bases not matched to a gene. CDR3 nucleotide sequence: TGTGCCACCGACAGGGGCCCGGCCACTGAAGCTTTCTTT. Translated: CATDRGPATEAFF.